This T cell receptor beta chain was observed in a study of T cell changes during pregnancy in multiple sclerosis. CDR3 size: 16 residues. The junction had 17 bases not matched to a gene; V was cut back by 6 bases and J by 10 bases. CDR1 and CDR2 from the germline V gene are SGHAT and FQNNGV. Sequencing used immunoSEQ multiplex PCR; TCRdb keeps in-frame clones, though not all of them. Of approximately 28,000 clones in the sample, roughly nine tenths were seen once. This specimen was CD8+ T cells from peripheral blood mononuclear cells, taken in the second trimester of pregnancy. The sequence was obtained from a female donor with multiple sclerosis, enrolled in a pregnancy study. The V gene is TRBV11-2, the J gene TRBJ2-1; 8 positions agree with TRBD2. This CDR3 reads CASSWISGSWRVEQFF. For the CDR3, the DNA is TGTGCCAGCAGTTGGATCAGCGGGAGTTGGAGGGTAGAGCAGTTCTTC.